This entry describes one T cell receptor beta chain. Its antigen is currently unknown. A much larger clone lies one base from this, so it may be a read error. Samples came from axillary lymph nodes draining the breast cancer. The record originates from a study of breast tumors, draining lymph nodes, adjacent tissues. General study findings and limits: Tumors had less TCR diversity than lymph nodes, more than nontumor tissue. Luminal-like breast cancer showed significantly higher tumor–nontumor repertoire similarity than basal-like.

MiXCR, run by TCRdb on the multiplex PCR reads, gives a single entry per CDR3 protein. This sample yields roughly 130,000 distinct CDR3 sequences, of which about 20% are seen a single time; under 4.5% belongs to the top ten. This clonotype was obtained from a female donor with breast cancer. Some clones in this sample may be carry-over from other donors' samples. Sequenced material: axillary lymph node tissue.

The CDR3 DNA sequence: TGTGCCAGCAGCCGACTGGGTAGGGAGACCCAGTACTTC. This encodes CASSRLGRETQYF. The chain uses TRBV7-3 and TRBJ2-5; no firm D call. This CDR3 region has 13 residues. Germline V lookup: CDR1 SGHTA, CDR2 FQGTGA. V dropped 5 bases and J dropped 5 bases, with 12 bases sitting between them.